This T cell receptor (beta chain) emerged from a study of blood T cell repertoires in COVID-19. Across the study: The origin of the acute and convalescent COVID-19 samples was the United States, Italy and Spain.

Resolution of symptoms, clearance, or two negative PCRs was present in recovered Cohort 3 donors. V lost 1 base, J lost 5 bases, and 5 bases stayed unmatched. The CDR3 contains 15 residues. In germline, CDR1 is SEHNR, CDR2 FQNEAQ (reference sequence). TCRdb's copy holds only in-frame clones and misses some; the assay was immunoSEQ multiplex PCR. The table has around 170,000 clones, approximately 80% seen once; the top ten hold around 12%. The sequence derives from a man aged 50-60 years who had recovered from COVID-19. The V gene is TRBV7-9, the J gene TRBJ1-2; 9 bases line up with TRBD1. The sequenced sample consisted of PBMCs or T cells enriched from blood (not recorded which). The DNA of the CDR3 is TGTGCCAGCAGCTTAGGTCGGGACAGGGCGTATGGCTACACCTTC. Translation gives CASSLGRDRAYGYTF.